These T cell receptor beta chains were read from a single sample in a study of neurological immune-mediated disorders. TCRdb called the 5' RACE reads again in MiXCR, with one record for every CDR3 protein. The profile shows around 62,000 distinct CDR3 sequences, approximately 3.7% of them singletons. Sequencing input: PBMCs. The receptor set was obtained from a middle-aged man with multiple sclerosis. CDR3s include the opening cysteine and the closing phenylalanine or tryptophan. Fields, in order: clone size, J gene, V gene, CDR3 protein. Clone size is shown for a subset of rows, as once, few, many or a class of expanded clone.

>many|TRBJ2-6|TRBV20-1
CSAREGGARANVLTF
>many|TRBJ2-3|TRBV6-1
CASSVDRSTDTQYF
>many|TRBJ2-3|TRBV5-1
CASSLIGTGGGGDTQYF
>many|TRBJ2-3|TRBV7-2
CASSQLTSTDTQYF
>many|TRBJ1-1|TRBV9
CASSVAEGRGTEAFF
>many|TRBJ2-3|TRBV10-3
CAISAGAGDRDTQYF
>many|TRBJ1-1|TRBV5-1
CASRAEWNTEAFF
>many|TRBJ1-6|TRBV9
CASSAWADSYNSPLHF
>many|TRBJ2-2|TRBV20-1
CSARRTGRYTGELFF
>few|TRBJ1-6|TRBV27
CASSLSLSRGYNSPLNF
>many|TRBJ2-5|TRBV18
CASSPPFPQETQYF
>many|TRBJ2-1|TRBV5-1
CASSFGHPSYNEQFF
>many|TRBJ1-1|TRBV5-1
CASSLAGQENTEAFF
>many|TRBJ1-1|TRBV2
CASSLDTEAFF
>.|TRBJ1-5|TRBV5-1
CASSPQVDQPQNF
>.|TRBJ1-4|TRBV20-1
CSALIRGRGDKLFF
>many|TRBJ1-2|TRBV5-1
CASSLGQGRNHGYTF